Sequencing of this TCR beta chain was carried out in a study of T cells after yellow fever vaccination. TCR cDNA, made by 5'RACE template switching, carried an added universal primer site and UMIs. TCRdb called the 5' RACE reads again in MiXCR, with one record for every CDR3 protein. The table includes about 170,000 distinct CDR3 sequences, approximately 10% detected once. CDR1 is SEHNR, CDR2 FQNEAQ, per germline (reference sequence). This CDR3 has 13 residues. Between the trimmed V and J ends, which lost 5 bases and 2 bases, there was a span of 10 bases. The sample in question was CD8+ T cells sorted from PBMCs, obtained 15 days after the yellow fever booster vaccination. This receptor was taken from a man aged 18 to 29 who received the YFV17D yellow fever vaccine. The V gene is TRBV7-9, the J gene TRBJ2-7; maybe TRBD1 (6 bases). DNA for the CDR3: TGTGCCAGCAGCGCTACAGGGACCTACGAGCAGTACGTC. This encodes CASSATGTYEQYV.